What follows describes a single T cell receptor beta chain. The data originate from a study of T cells in Graves' hyperthyroidism and ophthalmopathy. Study-level background: Blood from the periphery was taken at initial diagnosis, before any treatment.

The CDR3 sequence is 14 residues long. The V gene lost 6 bases and the J gene lost 4 bases, with 16 bases spanning the gap. Using RNA transcripts as the source, TCR beta CDR3 regions were amplified. Carried out on the TCR CDR3, a first-round RT-PCR used the HTBI primer set. MiXCR, run by TCRdb on the multiplex PCR reads, gives a single entry per CDR3 protein. Of approximately 420,000 distinct CDR3 sequences listed, around 14% are singletons. The TCR originated in a woman aged 25-40 years with Graves' hyperthyroidism. This chain joins TRBV12-3 or TRBV12-4 and TRBJ2-7; D is perhaps TRBD2 (6 bases). The material sequenced was blood. CDR3 DNA sequence: TGTGCCAGCAGCGGCCAGGGAGGTCAATACGAGCAGTACTTC. It codes for CASSGQGGQYEQYF.